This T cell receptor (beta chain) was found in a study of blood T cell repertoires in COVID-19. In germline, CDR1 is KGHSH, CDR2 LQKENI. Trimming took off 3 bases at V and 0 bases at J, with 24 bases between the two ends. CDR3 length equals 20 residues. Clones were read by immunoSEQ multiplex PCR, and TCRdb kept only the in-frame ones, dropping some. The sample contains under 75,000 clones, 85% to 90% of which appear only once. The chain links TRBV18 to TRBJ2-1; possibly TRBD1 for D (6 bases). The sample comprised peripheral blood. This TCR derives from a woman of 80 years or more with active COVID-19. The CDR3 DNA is TGTGCCAGCTCACCCCGACAGGCGTCCCCTTTAATCCCCTCCTACAATGAGCAGTTCTTC. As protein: CASSPRQASPLIPSYNEQFF.